The 18 T cell receptor beta chains reported below all come from one sample, sequenced in a study of patients and donors after allogeneic stem cell transplantation. TCRdb processed the RT-PCR reads anew with MiXCR; each CDR3 protein has one entry. This table holds some 200,000 distinct CDR3 sequences, 41% found once. The sequencing input was blood, either unsorted or a sorted T cell fraction (not recorded which). Receptors originate from a human donor who was either an allogeneic HSCT recipient or a stem cell or donor lymphocyte infusion donor (not recorded which). It is not recorded whose cells these are; they may come from a transplant donor.

This clonotype was seen a few times. The chain links TRBV7-9 to TRBJ1-1; 8 bases match TRBD1. CDR1 and CDR2 from the germline V gene are SEHNR and FQNEAQ (reference sequence). The CDR3 runs 15 residues. The trim removed 5 bases at V and 3 bases at J, leaving 8 bases unmatched. The CDR3 region is CASSPSGQADTEAFF. CDR3 in DNA: TGTGCCAGCAGCCCCTCGGGACAGGCCGACACTGAAGCTTTCTTT.

The sample holds one count of this clonotype. The chain carries TRBV5-1 and TRBJ2-1, with TRBD2 as a possible D gene (6 bases). This CDR3 is built from 15 residues. The germline V gene has CDR1 SGHRS and CDR2 YFSETQ. Trimming pared 0 bases from V and 6 bases from J, leaving 13 bases between. CDR3 nucleotide sequence: TGCGCCAGCAGCTTGGTGGAGACTAGAGGCAATGAGCAGTTCTTC. This translates into CASSLVETRGNEQFF.

J is TRBJ1-1 and V is TRBV9; a weak D match, TRBD1 (6 bases). The CDR3 length is 14 residues. V was clipped by 0 bases and J by 4 bases, with 10 bases between them. The germline V gene encodes CDR1 SGDLS and CDR2 YYNGEE. The CDR3 is CASSVVGASTEAFF. The CDR3 nucleotides are TGTGCCAGCAGCGTAGTGGGGGCCAGCACTGAAGCTTTCTTT.

This clonotype appeared a single time. The genes are TRBV27 and TRBJ1-5, with a weak D call TRBD1 (6 bases). CDR1 is MNHEY, CDR2 SMNVEV, per germline (reference sequence). This CDR3 has 14 amino acids. The V gene lost 6 bases and the J gene lost 3 bases, with 12 bases spanning the gap. DNA of the CDR3: TGTGCCAGCAGACCACAGGGAATCAATCAGCCCCAGCATTTT. Amino acid sequence: CASRPQGINQPQHF.

The chain carries TRBV20-1 and TRBJ2-3; D is undetermined. V shed 3 bases and J shed 8 bases, with 18 bases lying between them. Germline V lookup: CDR1 DFQATT, CDR2 SNEGSKA (reference sequence). This CDR3 has 14 amino acids. This CDR3 is CSASTWLARGTQYF. DNA for the CDR3: TGCAGTGCTAGTACTTGGTTAGCCCGAGGTACGCAGTATTTT.

This chain joins TRBV7-9 and TRBJ2-5; D remains unclear. The germline V gene has CDR1 SEHNR and CDR2 FQNEAQ (reference sequence). The CDR3 is made up of 14 amino acids. V was shortened by 5 bases and J by 5 bases, with 15 bases between the two germline ends. In DNA, the CDR3 is TGTGCCAGCAGCGAATCCCCCGGCCGGGAGACCCAGTACTTC. This codes for CASSESPGRETQYF.

The rearrangement joins TRBV18 to TRBJ2-5, with D hard to call. The CDR3 sequence is 11 residues long. V lost 2 bases and J lost 5, with 3 bases in between. Germline-derived CDR1 and CDR2 are KGHSH and LQKENI. CDR3 nucleotides: TGTGCCAGCTCACCAGTGGAGACCCAGTACTTC. Encoded protein: CASSPVETQYF.

V usage is TRBV5-1 and J usage is TRBJ1-2; unclear D gene. CDR3 length: 13 amino acids. The V and J ends lost 2 bases and 1 base respectively, with 6 bases between them. The germline V gene has CDR1 SGHRS and CDR2 YFSETQ. Here the CDR3 DNA reads TGCGCCAGCAGCTTTGAGGTTAACTATGGCTACACCTTC. Protein sequence: CASSFEVNYGYTF.

The sample holds a few counts of this clonotype. This sequence joins TRBV15 and TRBJ1-2, with TRBD1 matching 8 bases. V was clipped by 6 bases and J by 2 bases; unmatched bases: 2. The CDR3 contains 13 residues. Germline CDR1 and CDR2: LNHNV and YYDKDF (reference sequence). CDR3 DNA sequence: TGTGCCACCAGGGACAGGGCCAACTATGGCTACACCTTC. Residues: CATRDRANYGYTF.

V gene TRBV5-5 combines with J gene TRBJ1-6, with D uncertain. The ends were cut back, 0 bases at V and 8 bases at J, with 12 bases in the middle. Germline CDR1 is SGHKS and CDR2 is YYEKEE (reference sequence). There are 15 residues in the CDR3. CDR3 amino acids: CASSLVSGIDSPLHF. CDR3 in DNA: TGTGCCAGCAGCTTGGTTTCCGGTATTGATTCACCCCTCCACTTT.

This clonotype has more than one count but fewer than ten. This chain uses TRBV9 with TRBJ1-4; the match to TRBD1 covers 10 bases. The V gene's germline CDR1 is SGDLS and CDR2 YYNGEE. CDR3 size: 15 residues. The junction had 7 bases not matched to a gene; V was cut back by 5 bases and J by 6 bases. The chain's CDR3 is CASREPGQGYEKLFF. Written as DNA, the CDR3 is TGTGCCAGCAGAGAACCGGGACAGGGGTATGAAAAACTGTTTTTT.

The J gene is TRBJ2-1, the V gene TRBV20-1; 7 bases align to TRBD1. J lost 7 bases, V lost 1 base, and 7 bases had no gene match. Germline lookup yields CDR1 DFQATT and CDR2 SNEGSKA (reference sequence). The CDR3 is 14 amino acids. In DNA form, the CDR3 reads TGCAGTGCTAGAGGGCAGGACAGGCGGAATGAGCAGTTCTTC. It codes for CSARGQDRRNEQFF.

The J gene is TRBJ1-1, the V gene TRBV30, with 8 bases aligning to TRBD1. With V trimmed by 7 bases and J by 6 bases, 7 bases remained unmatched. This CDR3 spans 12 amino acids. Germline V gene lookup returns CDR1 GTSNPN and CDR2 SVGIG (reference sequence). CDR3 amino acids: CASTGESAEAFF. The CDR3 DNA sequence: TGTGCCTCGACAGGGGAGTCGGCTGAAGCTTTCTTT.

The genes are TRBV3-1 and TRBJ2-7; tentatively, D is TRBD1 (5 bases). This CDR3 has 16 residues. The germline gives CDR1 LGHDT, CDR2 YNNKEL (reference sequence). The V end was cut by 1 base, the J end by 0 bases, with 13 bases between. CDR3 sequence reads: CASSQGPTELSYEQYF. The CDR3 coding sequence is TGTGCCAGCAGCCAAGGGCCGACAGAGCTCTCCTACGAGCAGTACTTC.

The chain couples TRBV5-1 to TRBJ2-1, with D perhaps TRBD2 (5 bases). Germline V gene sequence: CDR1 SGHRS, CDR2 YFSETQ. V was clipped by 5 bases and J by 0 bases, with 15 bases between them. The CDR3 extends over 16 amino acids. The CDR3 reads CASSSKSGSSYNEQFF. The DNA for the CDR3 is TGCGCCAGCAGTTCTAAGAGCGGTTCCTCCTACAATGAGCAGTTCTTC.

The J gene is TRBJ2-3, the V gene TRBV7-2; no definite D call. Looked up from germline, CDR1 is SGHTA and CDR2 is FQGNSA. V was clipped by 5 bases and J by 2 bases, with 8 bases between them. CDR3 length: 13 amino acids. CDR3 nucleotides: TGTGCCAGCAGCCCCAGATACACAGATACGCAGTATTTT. The encoded protein is CASSPRYTDTQYF.

The chain employs TRBV7-9 and TRBJ1-4; no definite D call. The V gene lost 1 base and the J gene lost 6 bases, with 9 bases spanning the gap. The CDR3 has 14 amino acids. Germline V lookup: CDR1 SEHNR, CDR2 FQNEAQ (reference sequence). The chain's CDR3 is CASSLGAVDEKLFF. The CDR3 DNA is TGTGCCAGCAGCTTAGGGGCGGTGGATGAAAAACTGTTTTTT.

This clonotype was counted between two and nine times. V is TRBV15 and J is TRBJ1-5, with D possibly being TRBD1 (5 bases). Trimming left V 0 bases short and J 2 bases short, with 11 bases between. Germline CDR1 and CDR2: LNHNV and YYDKDF (reference sequence). This CDR3 has 16 amino acids. CDR3 sequence reads: CATSRDLGDGNQPQHF. DNA for the CDR3: TGTGCCACCAGCAGAGATCTGGGGGATGGCAATCAGCCCCAGCATTTT.